This T cell receptor (beta chain) originates from a study of blood T cell repertoires in COVID-19. Study overall: Acute and convalescent COVID-19 samples came from the United States, Italy and Spain.

Only in-frame clones appear in the TCRdb table, and some are missing; sequencing was by immunoSEQ multiplex PCR. The table lists about 120,000 clones, about three quarters of them singletons. CDR3 length: 15 residues. Germline-derived CDR1 and CDR2 are SSHAT and FNYEAQ (reference sequence). The trim removed 8 bases at V and 2 bases at J, leaving 5 bases unmatched. The sample taken for sequencing was peripheral blood. The receptor was isolated from a man aged 65-85 years with acute or convalescent COVID-19. The chain employs TRBV7-7 and TRBJ2-5; TRBD2 aligns across 13 bases. In DNA form, the CDR3 reads TGTGCCAGCGGTGGGACTAGCGGGGTACAAGAGACCCAGTACTTC. Amino acid sequence: CASGGTSGVQETQYF.